Following are 5 T cell receptor beta chains from one sample sequenced in a study of blood T cell repertoires in COVID-19. TCRdb's table, derived via immunoSEQ multiplex PCR, lists solely in-frame clones and lacks some. There are about 360,000 clones in the sample; 75% to 90% occur only once, and roughly 6.6% lies in the top ten. Sequencing was performed on peripheral blood. Every receptor here comes from a woman aged 55-69 years with COVID-19, enrolled during active disease.

With regard to this clone: Other DNA sequences of this sample code for an identical CDR3. This rearrangement joins TRBV9 to TRBJ2-6; no clear D. Germline assignment: CDR1 SGDLS and CDR2 YYNGEE. The CDR3 has 13 residues. V lost 7 bases, J lost 2 bases, and 7 bases lay in between. The CDR3 here is CASSPAGANVLTF. CDR3 DNA: TGTGCCAGCTCCCCGGCTGGGGCCAACGTCCTGACTTTC.

This clone was recorded a few times. The chain carries TRBV5-1 and TRBJ2-1, with a possible D match to TRBD2 (6 bases). Trimming left V 3 bases short and J 7 bases short, with 20 bases between. CDR1 and CDR2 (germline): SGHRS, YFSETQ. CDR3 length equals 16 residues. CDR3 sequence reads: CASSSSGTSVGNEQFF. CDR3 DNA: TGCGCCAGCAGCTCCTCCGGGACTTCTGTAGGAAATGAGCAGTTCTTC. Complete variable domain (other parts from reference TRBV5-1 and TRBJ2-1): KAGVTQTPRYLIKTRGQQVTLSCSPISGHRSVSWYQQTPGQGLQFLFEYFSETQRNKGNFPGRFSGRQFSNSRSEMNVSTLELGDSALYLCASSSSGTSVGNEQFFGPGTRLTVL.

The chain carries TRBV6-5 and TRBJ1-1, with D hard to call. Trimming took 0 bases from V and 0 from J, leaving 8 bases between them. This CDR3 is 15 amino acids long. Germline CDR1 MNHEY, CDR2 SVGAGI. CDR3 protein: CASSYSAVLNTEAFF. CDR3 sequence (DNA): TGTGCCAGCAGTTACTCGGCAGTTTTGAACACTGAAGCTTTCTTT.

This chain uses TRBV6-5 with TRBJ1-1; D is unclear. This CDR3 is 12 amino acids long. Germline V lookup: CDR1 MNHEY, CDR2 SVGAGI. V was clipped by 8 bases and J by 2 bases, with 9 bases between them. DNA of the CDR3: TGTGCCAGCTCCCCGGGAAACACTGAAGCTTTCTTT. Amino acids: CASSPGNTEAFF.

This clone showed up just once. The J gene is TRBJ2-3, the V gene TRBV27; possible D gene TRBD1, 6 bases. Germline CDR1 is MNHEY and CDR2 is SMNVEV (reference sequence). V lost 3 bases and J lost 3, with 34 bases in between. The CDR3 contains 22 residues. CDR3 DNA sequence: TGTGCCAGCAGTTTCTTTCCGCGGCGGCCCACCTCCAGGGGTACCGGTACAGATACGCAGTATTTT. It yields the protein CASSFFPRRPTSRGTGTDTQYF.